This TCR beta chain was recovered during a study of T cell clonotyping in hematopoietic cell transplantation. Study summary: Cytoreduction preceded collection of pretransplant recipient samples.

Libraries were prepared by immunoSEQ multiplex PCR; TCRdb keeps only in-frame clonotypes and omits some of them. Of some 19,000 clones listed, roughly 77% are singletons. Time point reported: recipient sample about 28 days before transplant, after cytoreduction. The material was peripheral blood mononuclear cells, obtained before stem cell transplant. The receptor was isolated from a man aged 55 to 70 with acute myeloid leukemia. Some clones in this sample may be carry-over from other donors' samples.

The CDR3 DNA reads as TGCGCCAGCGGGGCCGGGGAGCTGTTTTTT. Translating gives CASGAGELFF. V is TRBV10-2 and J is TRBJ2-2, with D hard to call. The V and J ends lost 8 bases and 6 bases respectively, with 4 bases between them. CDR3 length: 10 residues. In germline, CDR1 is WSHSY, CDR2 SAAADI.